Sequencing of this T cell receptor beta chain was carried out in a study of neurological immune-mediated disorders. Time point reported: longitudinal time-point 3. This clonotype was seen many times. A single run covered 15-18 subjects with over 160 million TCR-beta sequences. MiXCR was run by TCRdb on the 5' RACE reads, yielding one entry per CDR3 protein. The sample holds roughly 100,000 distinct CDR3 sequences, about 10% seen once. CDR3 length: 16 residues. With V trimmed by 3 bases and J by 0 bases, 10 bases remained unmatched. The V gene's germline CDR1 is DFQATT and CDR2 SNEGSKA (reference sequence).

The chain combines TRBV20-1 with TRBJ2-7; 8 bases are a match to TRBD2. The sequencing input was PBMCs. The TCR was taken from a female donor with HTLV-1-associated myelopathy (HAM/TSP). CDR3 in amino acids: CSASSARSGGSYEQYF. Written as DNA, the CDR3 is TGCAGTGCTAGTTCAGCGCGGAGCGGGGGCTCCTACGAGCAGTACTTC.